What follows are 2 T cell receptor beta chains derived from one specimen sequenced in a study of patients and donors after allogeneic stem cell transplantation. TCRdb recomputed calls from the RT-PCR reads with MiXCR, one row per CDR3 protein. The profile shows approximately 90,000 distinct CDR3 sequences, 4% to 5% of them singletons. Sequencing was done on a sample of blood, either unsorted or a sorted T cell fraction (not recorded which). All receptors come from a human donor who was either an allogeneic HSCT recipient or a stem cell or donor lymphocyte infusion donor (not recorded which). It is not recorded whose cells these are; they may come from a transplant donor.

This clonotype was seen ten or more times. The chain has TRBV7-3 and TRBJ2-3; 13 nucleotides match TRBD2. V shed 5 bases, J shed 5 bases, and the junction held 10 bases outside the gene matches. Per germline, CDR1 SGHTA and CDR2 FQGTGA. The CDR3 totals 17 residues. CDR3 sequence (DNA): TGTGCCAGCAGCCCCCAAGGACTAGCGGGAGTGAAAGATACGCAGTATTTT. This encodes CASSPQGLAGVKDTQYF.

This clonotype was recorded at least ten times. The chain employs TRBV15 and TRBJ2-5; D ambiguous. The ends were cut back, 1 base at V and 1 base at J, with 10 bases in the middle. The CDR3 sequence is 15 residues long. The germline CDR1 and CDR2 sequences are LNHNV and YYDKDF (reference sequence). CDR3: CATSRGPEGQETQYF. The CDR3 region has the DNA TGTGCCACCAGCAGAGGGCCTGAAGGCCAAGAGACCCAGTACTTC. Based on the CDR3 plus reference TRBV15 and TRBJ2-5, the full variable domain is DAMVIQNPRYQVTQFGKPVTLSCSQTLNHNVMYWYQQKSSQAPKLLFHYYDKDFNNEADTPDNFQSRRPNTSFCFLDIRSPGLGDTAMYLCATSRGPEGQETQYFGPGTRLLVL.